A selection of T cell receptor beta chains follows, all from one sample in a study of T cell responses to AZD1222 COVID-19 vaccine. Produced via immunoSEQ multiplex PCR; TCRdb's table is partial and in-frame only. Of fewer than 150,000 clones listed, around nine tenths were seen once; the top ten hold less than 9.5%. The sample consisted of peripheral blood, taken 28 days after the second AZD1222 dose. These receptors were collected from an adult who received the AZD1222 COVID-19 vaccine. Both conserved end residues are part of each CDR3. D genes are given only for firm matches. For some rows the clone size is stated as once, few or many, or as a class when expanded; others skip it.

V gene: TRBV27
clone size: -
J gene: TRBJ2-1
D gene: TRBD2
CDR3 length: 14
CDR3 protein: CASSFSSGIGEQFF
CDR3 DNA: TGTGCCAGCAGTTTCTCTAGCGGGATAGGTGAGCAGTTCTTC

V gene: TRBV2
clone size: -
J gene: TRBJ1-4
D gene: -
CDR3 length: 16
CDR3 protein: CASSEEAGSANEKLFF
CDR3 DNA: TGTGCCAGCAGTGAAGAGGCAGGCTCGGCTAATGAAAAACTGTTTTTT

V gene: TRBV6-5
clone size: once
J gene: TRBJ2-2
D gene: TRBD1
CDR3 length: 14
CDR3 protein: CATYRGLNTGELFF
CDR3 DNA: TGTGCCACCTACAGGGGGCTGAACACCGGGGAGCTGTTTTTT

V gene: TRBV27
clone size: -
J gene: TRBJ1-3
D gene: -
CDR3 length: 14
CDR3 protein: CASSLSVFGNTIYF
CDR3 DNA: TGTGCCAGCAGTTTATCAGTTTTTGGGAACACCATATATTTT

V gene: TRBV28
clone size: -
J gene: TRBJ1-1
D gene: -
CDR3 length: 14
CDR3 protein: CASQTQEPQGRAFF
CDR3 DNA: TGTGCCAGCCAGACACAAGAACCTCAGGGGCGGGCTTTCTTT

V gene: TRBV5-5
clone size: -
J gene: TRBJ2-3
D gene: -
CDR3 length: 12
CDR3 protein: CASSLVSDTQYF
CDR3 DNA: TGTGCCAGCAGCCTCGTCTCAGATACGCAGTATTTT

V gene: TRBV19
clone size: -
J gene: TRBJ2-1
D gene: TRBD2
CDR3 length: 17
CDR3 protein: CASSINPPREGHNEQFF
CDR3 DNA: TGTGCCAGTAGTATAAACCCGCCGCGGGAGGGCCACAATGAGCAGTTCTTC

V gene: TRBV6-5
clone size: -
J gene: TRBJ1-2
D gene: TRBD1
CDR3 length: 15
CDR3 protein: CASSYSTTGGYGYTF
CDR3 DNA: TGTGCCAGCAGTTACTCGACGACAGGGGGCTATGGCTACACCTTC

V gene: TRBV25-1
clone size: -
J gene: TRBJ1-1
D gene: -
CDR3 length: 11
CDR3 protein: CASRAFAEAFF
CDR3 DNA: TGTGCCAGCAGGGCTTTTGCTGAAGCTTTCTTT

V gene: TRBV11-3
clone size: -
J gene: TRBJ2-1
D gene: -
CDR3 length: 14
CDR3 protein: CASSLGGANNEQFF
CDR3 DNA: TGTGCCAGCAGCTTAGGTGGGGCCAACAATGAGCAGTTCTTC

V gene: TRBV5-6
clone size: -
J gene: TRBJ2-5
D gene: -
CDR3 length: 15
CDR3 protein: CASSSGEVGQETQYF
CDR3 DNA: TGTGCCAGCAGCTCGGGAGAAGTGGGGCAAGAGACCCAGTACTTC

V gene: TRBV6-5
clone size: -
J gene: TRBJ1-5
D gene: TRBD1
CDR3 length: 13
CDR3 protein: CASGTDSNQPQHF
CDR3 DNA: TGTGCCAGCGGGACAGATAGCAATCAGCCCCAGCATTTT

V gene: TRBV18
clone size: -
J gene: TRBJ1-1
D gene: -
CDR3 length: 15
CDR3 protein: CASSPRNSFPSEAFF
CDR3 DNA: TGTGCCAGCTCACCCAGGAACAGTTTCCCCTCTGAAGCTTTCTTT

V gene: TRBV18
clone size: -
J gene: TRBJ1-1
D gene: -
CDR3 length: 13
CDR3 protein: CATFPGLNTEAFF
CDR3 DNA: TGTGCGACTTTCCCAGGCTTGAACACTGAAGCTTTCTTT

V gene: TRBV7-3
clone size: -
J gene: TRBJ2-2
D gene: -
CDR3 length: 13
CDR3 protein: CASSLSTTGELFF
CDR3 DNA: TGTGCCAGCAGCTTAAGTACAACCGGGGAGCTGTTTTTT

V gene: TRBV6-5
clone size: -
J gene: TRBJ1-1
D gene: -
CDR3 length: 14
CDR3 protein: CASRNPRGFSEAFF
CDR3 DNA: TGTGCCAGCAGAAACCCGCGGGGGTTCTCAGAAGCTTTCTTT

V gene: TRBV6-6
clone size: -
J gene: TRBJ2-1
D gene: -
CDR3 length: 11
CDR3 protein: CASELNNEQFF
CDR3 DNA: TGTGCCAGCGAACTGAACAATGAGCAGTTCTTC

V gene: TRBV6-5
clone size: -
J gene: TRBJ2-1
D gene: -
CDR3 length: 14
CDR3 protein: CASSYDGGGNEQFF
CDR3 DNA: TGTGCCAGCAGTTACGACGGAGGGGGCAATGAGCAGTTCTTC

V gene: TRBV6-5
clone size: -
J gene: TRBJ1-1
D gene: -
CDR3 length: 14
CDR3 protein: CATHVAGGNTEAFF
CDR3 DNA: TGTGCCACCCACGTGGCAGGCGGGAACACTGAAGCTTTCTTT

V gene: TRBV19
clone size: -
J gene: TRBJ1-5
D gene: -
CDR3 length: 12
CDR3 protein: CASSQVNQPQHF
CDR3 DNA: TGTGCCAGTAGTCAAGTAAATCAGCCCCAGCATTTT

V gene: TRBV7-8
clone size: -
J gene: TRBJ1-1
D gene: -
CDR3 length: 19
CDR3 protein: CASSLGLAYPGTQNTEAFF
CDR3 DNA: TGTGCCAGCAGCTTAGGATTGGCGTACCCCGGGACACAGAACACTGAAGCTTTCTTT

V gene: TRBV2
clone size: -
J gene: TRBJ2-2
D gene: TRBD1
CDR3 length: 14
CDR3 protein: CASIRTGGTGELFF
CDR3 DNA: TGTGCCAGCATCAGGACAGGGGGCACCGGGGAGCTGTTTTTT

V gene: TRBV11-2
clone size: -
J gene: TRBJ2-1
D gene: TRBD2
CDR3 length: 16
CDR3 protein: CASSWGTTRGGNEQFF
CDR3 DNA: TGTGCCAGCAGCTGGGGGACTACCCGGGGAGGCAATGAGCAGTTCTTC

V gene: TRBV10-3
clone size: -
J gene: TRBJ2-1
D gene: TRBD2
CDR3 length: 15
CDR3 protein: CAISERVAGYNEQFF
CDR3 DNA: TGTGCCATCAGTGAGCGAGTAGCGGGCTACAATGAGCAGTTCTTC

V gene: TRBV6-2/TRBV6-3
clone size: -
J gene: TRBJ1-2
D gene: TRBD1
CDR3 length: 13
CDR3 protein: CASSSDRGYGYTF
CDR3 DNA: TGTGCCAGCAGTTCTGACAGGGGCTATGGCTACACCTTC

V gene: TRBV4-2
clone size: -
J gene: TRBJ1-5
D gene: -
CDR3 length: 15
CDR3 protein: CASSQDGGRDQPQHF
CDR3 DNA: TGTGCCAGCAGCCAAGATGGGGGGAGGGATCAGCCCCAGCATTTT

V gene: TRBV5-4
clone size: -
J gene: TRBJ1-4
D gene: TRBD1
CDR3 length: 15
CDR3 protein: CASSSGQATNEKLFF
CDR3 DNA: TGTGCCAGCAGCTCTGGACAGGCAACTAATGAAAAACTGTTTTTT

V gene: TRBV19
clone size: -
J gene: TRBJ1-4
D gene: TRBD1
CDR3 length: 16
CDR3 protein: CASSPGGQLYNEKLFF
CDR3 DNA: TGTGCCAGTAGTCCGGGGGGACAGTTATATAATGAAAAACTGTTTTTT

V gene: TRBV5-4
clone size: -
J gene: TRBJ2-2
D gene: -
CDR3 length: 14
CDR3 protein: CASSLSTRIGELFF
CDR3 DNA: TGTGCCAGCAGCTTGTCGACTAGGATCGGGGAGCTGTTTTTT

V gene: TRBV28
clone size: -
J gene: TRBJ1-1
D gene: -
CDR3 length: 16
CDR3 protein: CASSPRLGSGNTEAFF
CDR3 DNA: TGTGCCAGCAGCCCTAGGCTGGGGTCGGGGAACACTGAAGCTTTCTTT

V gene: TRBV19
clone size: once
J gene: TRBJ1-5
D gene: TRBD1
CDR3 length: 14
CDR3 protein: CASSQTGANQPQHF
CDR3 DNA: TGTGCCAGCTCACAGACAGGGGCGAATCAGCCCCAGCATTTT

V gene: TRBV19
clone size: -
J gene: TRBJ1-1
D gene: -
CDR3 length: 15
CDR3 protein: CASSIEGIMNTEAFF
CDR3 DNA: TGTGCCAGTAGTATAGAGGGAATTATGAACACTGAAGCTTTCTTT

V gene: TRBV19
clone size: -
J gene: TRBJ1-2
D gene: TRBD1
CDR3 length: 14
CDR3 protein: CASTQPTGRPGYTF
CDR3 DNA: TGTGCCAGTACCCAACCGACAGGGCGACCAGGCTACACCTTC

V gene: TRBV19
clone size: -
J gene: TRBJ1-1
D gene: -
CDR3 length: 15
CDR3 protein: CASSSRGSWNTEAFF
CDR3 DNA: TGTGCCAGTAGTAGCCGAGGCAGCTGGAACACTGAAGCTTTCTTT

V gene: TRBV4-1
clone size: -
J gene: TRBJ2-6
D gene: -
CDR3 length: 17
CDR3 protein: CASSQLAGVSGANVLTF
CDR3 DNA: TGCGCCAGCAGCCAATTGGCCGGGGTCTCTGGGGCCAACGTCCTGACTTTC

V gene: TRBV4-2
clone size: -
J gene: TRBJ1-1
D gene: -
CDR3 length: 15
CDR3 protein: CASSQDSGLNTEAFF
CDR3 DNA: TGTGCCAGCAGCCAAGATTCGGGTCTGAACACTGAAGCTTTCTTT

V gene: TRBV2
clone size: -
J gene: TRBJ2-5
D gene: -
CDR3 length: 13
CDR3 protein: CASSEAVQETQYF
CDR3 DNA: TGTGCCAGCAGTGAGGCAGTCCAAGAGACCCAGTACTTC

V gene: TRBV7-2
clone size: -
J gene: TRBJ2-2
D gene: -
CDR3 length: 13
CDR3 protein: CASSRRNTGELFF
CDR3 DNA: TGTGCCAGCAGCAGACGAAACACCGGGGAGCTGTTTTTT

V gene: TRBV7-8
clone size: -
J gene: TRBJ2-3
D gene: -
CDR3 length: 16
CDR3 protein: CASSPRISSSTDTQYF
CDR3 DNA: TGTGCCAGCAGCCCTCGGATATCTTCCAGCACAGATACGCAGTATTTT

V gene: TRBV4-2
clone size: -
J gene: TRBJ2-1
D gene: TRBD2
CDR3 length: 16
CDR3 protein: CASSHRSSGGRNEQFF
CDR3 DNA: TGTGCCAGCAGCCACCGCTCTAGCGGGGGGAGGAATGAGCAGTTCTTC

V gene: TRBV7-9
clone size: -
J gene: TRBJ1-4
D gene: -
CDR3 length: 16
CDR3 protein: CASNRKGSGTNEKLFF
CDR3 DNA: TGTGCCAGCAACAGAAAGGGCTCAGGAACTAATGAAAAACTGTTTTTT